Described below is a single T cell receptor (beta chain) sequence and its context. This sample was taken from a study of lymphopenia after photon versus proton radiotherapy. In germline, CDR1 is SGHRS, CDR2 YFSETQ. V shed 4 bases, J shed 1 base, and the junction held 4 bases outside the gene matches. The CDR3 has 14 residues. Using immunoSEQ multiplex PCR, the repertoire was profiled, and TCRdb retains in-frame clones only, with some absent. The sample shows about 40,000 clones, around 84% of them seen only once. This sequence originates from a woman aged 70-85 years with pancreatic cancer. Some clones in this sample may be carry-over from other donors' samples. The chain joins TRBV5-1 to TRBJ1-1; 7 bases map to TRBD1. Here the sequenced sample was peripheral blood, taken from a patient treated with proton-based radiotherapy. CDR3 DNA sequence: TGCGCCAGCAGCCCCGGGACAGCGAACACTGAAGCTTTCTTT. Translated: CASSPGTANTEAFF.